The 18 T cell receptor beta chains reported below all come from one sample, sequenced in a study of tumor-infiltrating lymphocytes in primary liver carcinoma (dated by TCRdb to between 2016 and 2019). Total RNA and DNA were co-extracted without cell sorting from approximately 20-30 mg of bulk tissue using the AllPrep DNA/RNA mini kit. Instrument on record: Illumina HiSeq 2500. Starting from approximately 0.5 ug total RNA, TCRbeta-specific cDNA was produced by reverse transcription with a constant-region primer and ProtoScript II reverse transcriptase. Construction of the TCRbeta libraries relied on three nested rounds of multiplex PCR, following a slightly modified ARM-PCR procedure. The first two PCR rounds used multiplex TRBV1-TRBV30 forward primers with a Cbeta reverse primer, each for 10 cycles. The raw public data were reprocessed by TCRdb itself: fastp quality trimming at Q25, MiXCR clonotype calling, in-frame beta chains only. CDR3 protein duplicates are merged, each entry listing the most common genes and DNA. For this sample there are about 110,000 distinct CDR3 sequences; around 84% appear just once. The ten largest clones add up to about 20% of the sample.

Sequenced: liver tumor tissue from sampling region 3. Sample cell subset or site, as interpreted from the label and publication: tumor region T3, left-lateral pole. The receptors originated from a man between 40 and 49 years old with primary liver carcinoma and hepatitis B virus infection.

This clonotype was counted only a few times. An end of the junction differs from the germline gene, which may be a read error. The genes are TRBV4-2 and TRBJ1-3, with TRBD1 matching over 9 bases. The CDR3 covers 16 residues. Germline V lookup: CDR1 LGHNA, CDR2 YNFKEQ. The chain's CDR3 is CASSQVATGGGNTIYF. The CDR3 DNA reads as TGCGCCAGTAGCCAAGTCGCGACAGGGGGTGGAAACACCATATATTTT.

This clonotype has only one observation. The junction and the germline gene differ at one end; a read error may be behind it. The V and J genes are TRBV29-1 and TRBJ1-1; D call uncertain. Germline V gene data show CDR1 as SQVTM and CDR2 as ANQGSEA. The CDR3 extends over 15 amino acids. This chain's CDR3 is CSASGRWAMYTETFF. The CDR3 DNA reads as TGCAGCGCATCGGGGAGGTGGGCTATGTACACTGAAACTTTCTTT.

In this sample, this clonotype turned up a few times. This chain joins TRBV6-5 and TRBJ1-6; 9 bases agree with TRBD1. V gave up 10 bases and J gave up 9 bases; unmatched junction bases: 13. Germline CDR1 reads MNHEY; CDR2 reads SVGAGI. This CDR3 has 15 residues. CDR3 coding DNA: TGTGCCAATAGGAGAGACACAGGGGGCAGTTCACCCCTCCACTTT. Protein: CANRRDTGGSSPLHF.

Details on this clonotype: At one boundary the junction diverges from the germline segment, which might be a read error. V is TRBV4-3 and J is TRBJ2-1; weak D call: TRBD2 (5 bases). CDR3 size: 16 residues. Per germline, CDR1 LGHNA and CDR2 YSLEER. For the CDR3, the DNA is TGCGTCAGCAGCCAAGATAGAGGTAGCGTCTACAATGAGCAGTTCTTC. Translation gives CVSSQDRGSVYNEQFF.

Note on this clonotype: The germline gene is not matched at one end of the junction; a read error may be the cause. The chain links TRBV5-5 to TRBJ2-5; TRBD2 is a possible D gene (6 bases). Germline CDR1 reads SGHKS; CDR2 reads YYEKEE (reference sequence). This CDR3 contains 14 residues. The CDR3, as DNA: TGTGCTAGCAGTTCGGAGACTAGGGGAGAGACCCAGTGCTTC. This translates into CASSSETRGETQCF.

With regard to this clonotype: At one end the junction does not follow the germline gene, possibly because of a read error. The CDR3 protein is CANSAGLAGNNKQFF. In nucleotides, the CDR3 is TGCGCCAACAGCGCGGGACTAGCGGGGAACAATAAGCAGTTCTTC. J is TRBJ2-1 and V is TRBV5-1, with 13 bases that match TRBD2. Looked up from germline, CDR1 is SGHRS and CDR2 is YFSETQ. The CDR3 contains 15 residues. The complete variable domain, with remaining parts taken from reference TRBV5-1 and TRBJ2-1, reads KAGVTQTPRYLIKTRGQQVTLSCSPISGHRSVSWYQQTPGQGLQFLFEYFSETQRNKGNFPGRFSGRQFSNSRSEMNVSTLELGDSALYLCANSAGLAGNNKQFFGPGTRLTVL.

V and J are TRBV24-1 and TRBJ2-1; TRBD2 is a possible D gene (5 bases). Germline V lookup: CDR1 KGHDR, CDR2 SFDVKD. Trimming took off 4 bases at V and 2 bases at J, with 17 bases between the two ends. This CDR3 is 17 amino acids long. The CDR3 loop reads CATSEYYTASTYNEQFF. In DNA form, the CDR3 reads TGTGCCACCAGTGAATATTATACGGCTAGCACCTACAATGAGCAGTTCTTC.

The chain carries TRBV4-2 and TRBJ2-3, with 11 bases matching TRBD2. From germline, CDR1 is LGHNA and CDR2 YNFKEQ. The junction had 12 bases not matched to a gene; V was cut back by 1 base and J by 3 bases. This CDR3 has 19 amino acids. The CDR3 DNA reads TGTGCCAGCAGCCAAGTATCCATCGTTAGCGGGAGGGTAACAGATACGCAGTATTTT. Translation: CASSQVSIVSGRVTDTQYF.

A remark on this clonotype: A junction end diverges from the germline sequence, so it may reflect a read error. CDR3 loop: CASSQWTRGYAGNIIYF. CDR3 DNA sequence: TGTGCCAGCAGCCAATGGACAAGGGGCTATGCTGGAAACATCATATATTTT. The rearrangement joins TRBV13 to TRBJ1-3, with D tentatively TRBD1 (5 bases). The CDR3 covers 17 residues. Looked up from germline, CDR1 is PRHDT and CDR2 is FYEKMQ (reference sequence).

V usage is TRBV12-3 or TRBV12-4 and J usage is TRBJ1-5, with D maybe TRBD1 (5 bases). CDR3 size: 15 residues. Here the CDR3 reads CISSLAGGSNQPQHF. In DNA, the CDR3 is TGTATCAGCAGTTTAGCGGGGGGGAGCAATCAGCCCCAGCATTTT.

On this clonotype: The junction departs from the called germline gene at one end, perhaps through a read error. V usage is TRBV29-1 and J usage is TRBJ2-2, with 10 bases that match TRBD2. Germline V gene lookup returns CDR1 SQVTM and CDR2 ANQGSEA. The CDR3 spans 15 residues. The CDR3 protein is CSIGTSAANIGELFF. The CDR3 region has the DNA TGTAGCATTGGGACTAGCGCGGCGAACATCGGGGAGCTGTTTTTT.

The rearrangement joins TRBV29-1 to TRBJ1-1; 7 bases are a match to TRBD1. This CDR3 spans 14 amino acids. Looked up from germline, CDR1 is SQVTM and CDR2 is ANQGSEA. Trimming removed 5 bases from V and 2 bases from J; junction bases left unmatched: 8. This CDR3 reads CSVLRTGSNTEAFF. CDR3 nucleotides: TGCAGCGTTCTTAGGACAGGCAGCAACACTGAAGCTTTCTTT.

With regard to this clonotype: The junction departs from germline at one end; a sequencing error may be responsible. Here the CDR3 DNA reads TGTGCCAGCAGCCCGGAACGTCCCACCGGGGAGCTGTTATTT. Translation: CASSPERPTGELLF. The chain joins TRBV4-2 to TRBJ2-2; D is perhaps TRBD2 (5 bases). The CDR3 is 14 amino acids. Per the germline V gene, CDR1 is LGHNA and CDR2 is YNFKEQ.

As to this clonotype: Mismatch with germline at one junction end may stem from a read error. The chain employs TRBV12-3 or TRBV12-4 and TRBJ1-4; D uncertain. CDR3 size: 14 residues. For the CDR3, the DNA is TGTGCCGGCAGTTTAAGTGGGATTGGTGAAAAACTGTTTTTT. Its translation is CAGSLSGIGEKLFF.

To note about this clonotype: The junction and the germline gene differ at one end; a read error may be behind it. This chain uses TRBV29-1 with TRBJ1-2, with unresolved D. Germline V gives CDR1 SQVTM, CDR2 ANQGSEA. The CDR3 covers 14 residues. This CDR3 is CSVKIGQSIYGYTF. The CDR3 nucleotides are TGCAGCGTCAAGATTGGCCAGTCGATCTATGGTTACACCTTC.

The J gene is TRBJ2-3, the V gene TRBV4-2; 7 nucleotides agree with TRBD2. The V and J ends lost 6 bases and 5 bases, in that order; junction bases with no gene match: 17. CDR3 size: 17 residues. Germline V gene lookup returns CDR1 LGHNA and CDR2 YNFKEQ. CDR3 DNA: TGTGCCAGCAGTTACCCCGGGACTACCACCCGGGGAGATACGCAGTATTTT. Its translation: CASSYPGTTTRGDTQYF.

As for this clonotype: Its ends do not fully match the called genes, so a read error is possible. CDR3 nucleotide sequence: TGTACCAGCCGACCTTCGGGGGGCAGGGAAGGCTACACCTTC. Residues: CTSRPSGGREGYTF. The V and J genes are TRBV6-6 and TRBJ1-2; maybe TRBD1 (6 bases). CDR3 length equals 14 residues. Germline V gene sequence: CDR1 MNHNY, CDR2 SVGAGI (reference sequence).

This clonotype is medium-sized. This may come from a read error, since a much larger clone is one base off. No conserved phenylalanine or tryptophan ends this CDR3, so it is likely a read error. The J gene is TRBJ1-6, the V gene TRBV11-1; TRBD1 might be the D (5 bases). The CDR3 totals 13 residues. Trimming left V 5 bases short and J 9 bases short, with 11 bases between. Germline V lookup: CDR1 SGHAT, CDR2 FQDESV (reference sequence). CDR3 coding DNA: TGTGCCAGCAGCCGGACACTGGTTTCACCCCTCCACCTT. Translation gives CASSRTLVSPLHL.